The next 25 T cell receptor beta chains were all read from a single sample in a study of beta chain features in type 1 diabetes. Findings and limits, study-wide: TCRB CDR3s from Type 1 diabetes patients were moderately but significantly shorter in all four CD4+ subsets.

Their antigens are not known. Sequencing targeted expressed TCRB transcripts, as all isolated RNA had been reverse transcribed. The data were produced by immunoSEQ multiplex PCR, yet TCRdb's version contains in-frame clones alone and is incomplete. The sample records approximately 600,000 clones, roughly 12% being singletons. The sequenced sample consisted of naive CD4+ T cells from blood. The receptors here all came from a man aged 25 to 45 with type 1 diabetes.

The genes are TRBV7-2 and TRBJ2-2; D assignment may be TRBD1 or TRBD2 (5 bases each). V was clipped by 3 bases and J by 5 bases, with 13 bases between them. Germline V gene data show CDR1 as SGHTA and CDR2 as FQGNSA. The CDR3 spans 15 residues. CDR3 in DNA: TGTGCCAGCAGCTTGAGAACTGGGGGAACCGGGGAGCTGTTTTTT. This gives the protein CASSLRTGGTGELFF.

The chain recombines TRBV7-2 with TRBJ2-2; a possible D gene is TRBD1 (6 bases). Per germline, CDR1 SGHTA and CDR2 FQGNSA. V was shortened by 2 bases and J by 3 bases, with 10 bases between the two germline ends. This CDR3 is 15 amino acids long. The CDR3 protein is CASSLWSGDTGELFF. In DNA, the CDR3 is TGTGCCAGCAGCTTATGGTCAGGGGACACCGGGGAGCTGTTTTTT.

This clone has a handful of counts. The rearrangement uses TRBV7-2 and TRBJ1-4; 7 positions agree with TRBD1. This CDR3 is 15 amino acids long. The germline gives CDR1 SGHTA, CDR2 FQGNSA. V shed 4 bases and J 4 bases; nucleotides not matched to a gene: 6. The CDR3 loop reads CASSSEGADNEKLFF. The CDR3 DNA reads TGTGCCAGCAGCTCGGAGGGGGCTGATAATGAAAAACTGTTTTTT. The full variable domain, with the rest looked up from reference TRBV7-2 and TRBJ1-4, is GAGVSQSPSNKVTEKGKDVELRCDPISGHTALYWYRQSLGQGLEFLIYFQGNSAPDKSGLPSDRFSAERTGGSVSTLTIQRTQQEDSAVYLCASSSEGADNEKLFFGSGTQLSVL.

This clone showed up just a few times. CDR3 region: CASRHPQIAKNIQYF. The CDR3 nucleotides are TGTGCCAGCAGACACCCACAAATAGCCAAAAACATTCAGTACTTC. The chain has TRBV6-7 and TRBJ2-4; D not certain. TRBV6-7 is an open reading frame, and its role is uncertain. V was shortened by 6 bases and J by 0 bases, with 12 bases between the two germline ends. The CDR3 length is 15 residues.

In this sample, this clone turned up a few times. The chain couples TRBV29-1 to TRBJ2-7; D gene unclear. CDR1 SQVTM and CDR2 ANQGSEA come from the germline V gene. The CDR3 has 12 amino acids. Between the trimmed V and J ends, which lost 7 bases and 5 bases, there was a span of 15 bases. The CDR3, as DNA: TGCAGCGCAGAAGGGTCAGTACACGAGCAGTACTTC. It codes for CSAEGSVHEQYF.

V gene TRBV5-4 combines with J gene TRBJ2-7, with D hard to call. V was pared by 0 bases and J by 0 bases, with 10 bases between. The CDR3 consists of 15 residues. Germline CDR1 is SGHNT and CDR2 is YYREEE (reference sequence). The CDR3 DNA reads as TGTGCCAGCAGCTTGGCCCCCTTCAGCTCCTACGAGCAGTACTTC. Its translation is CASSLAPFSSYEQYF.

The V call is TRBV19, the J call TRBJ2-1; 10 nucleotides align to TRBD1. Germline trimming cut 5 bases from V and 6 bases from J; bases unmatched to any gene: 10. Germline V CDR1 and CDR2: LNHDA, SQIVND (reference sequence). This CDR3 is built from 16 residues. The CDR3 loop reads CASSPTTGGFGNEQFF. CDR3 nucleotide sequence: TGTGCCAGTAGTCCGACGACAGGGGGCTTCGGCAATGAGCAGTTCTTC.

In its sample, this clone was seen a few times. Other DNA sequences in the sample encode the same CDR3. This chain connects TRBV9 to TRBJ2-2, with D unresolved. Germline V gene lookup returns CDR1 SGDLS and CDR2 YYNGEE. This CDR3 has 16 residues. Trimming removed 4 bases at V and 1 base at J, with 14 bases between. In nucleotides, the CDR3 is TGTGCCAGCAGCCGGTTGGGCCAAGGGAACACCGGGGAGCTGTTTTTT. Translated: CASSRLGQGNTGELFF.

J is TRBJ2-7 and V is TRBV5-6, with D perhaps matching TRBD1 or TRBD2 (5 bases each). CDR1 and CDR2 (germline): SGHDT, YYEEEE. The CDR3 totals 14 residues. V lost 4 bases and J 3 bases, leaving 14 bases between the germline ends. The CDR3, as DNA: TGTGCCAGCAGCCTGGGACGGTCGGACTACGAGCAGTACTTC. Translation: CASSLGRSDYEQYF.

This clone has just a few counts. The V gene is TRBV9, the J gene TRBJ2-7; D unresolved. This CDR3 is 14 amino acids long. With 0 bases removed from V and 0 bases from J, the gap between germline ends came to 7 bases. CDR1 and CDR2 (germline): SGDLS, YYNGEE. CDR3 nucleotides: TGTGCCAGCAGCGTAGAGGTCACCTCCTACGAGCAGTACTTC. Its protein is CASSVEVTSYEQYF.

This clone showed up just a few times. The V gene is TRBV25-1, the J gene TRBJ2-5; D gene uncertain. The J call is uncertain, as TRBJ2-7 better fits the DNA end. The CDR3 loop spans 11 amino acids. The germline V gene encodes CDR1 MGHDK and CDR2 SYGVNS. CDR3 coding DNA: TGTGCCAGCAGTGACCGCTACGAGCAGTACTTC. Translating it yields CASSDRYEQYF.

This chain connects TRBV5-4 to TRBJ1-3; D is perhaps TRBD1 (5 bases). The ends were cut back, 0 bases at V and 3 bases at J, with 13 bases in the middle. Germline V CDR1 and CDR2: SGHNT, YYREEE (reference sequence). This CDR3 comprises 16 residues. CDR3 loop: CASSLALAGSGNTIYF. CDR3 nucleotides: TGTGCCAGCAGCTTGGCCCTAGCAGGGAGTGGAAACACCATATATTTT.

This clone was recorded at least ten times. The V call is TRBV4-3, the J call TRBJ2-4; TRBD1 might be the D (5 bases). The CDR3 covers 13 residues. In germline, CDR1 is LGHNA, CDR2 YSLEER. V was shortened by 4 bases and J by 6 bases, with 10 bases between the two germline ends. The CDR3 is CASSRIQGNIQYF. The CDR3 region has the DNA TGCGCCAGCAGCCGCATTCAGGGAAACATTCAGTACTTC.

In this sample, this clone turned up once. The rearrangement uses TRBV25-1 and TRBJ1-2; 9 bases align to TRBD1. The CDR3 consists of 17 residues. Germline CDR1 MGHDK, CDR2 SYGVNS. Losses at the gene ends were 0 bases for V and 4 bases for J; bases not matched to a gene: 9. The CDR3 loop is CASSEYSGDRVTYGYTF. The CDR3 nucleotides read TGTGCCAGCAGTGAATACTCTGGGGACAGGGTTACCTATGGCTACACCTTC.

This clone was seen only a few times. The chain has TRBV30 and TRBJ2-4; D call uncertain. Between the trimmed V and J ends, which lost 2 bases and 2 bases, there was a span of 10 bases. The germline V gene has CDR1 GTSNPN and CDR2 SVGIG (reference sequence). CDR3 length: 14 amino acids. The DNA for the CDR3 is TGTGCCTGGAGTAGGGTATTGACCAAAAACATTCAGTACTTC. Its translation: CAWSRVLTKNIQYF.

This clone appeared a few times. The same CDR3 also results from other DNA sequences found in this sample. V gene TRBV7-9 combines with J gene TRBJ1-2; D gene ambiguous. Trimming pared 0 bases from V and 3 bases from J, leaving 2 bases between. The germline CDR1 and CDR2 sequences are SEHNR and FQNEAQ (reference sequence). CDR3 length: 12 amino acids. The CDR3 loop is CASSLADYGYTF. Written as DNA, the CDR3 is TGTGCCAGCAGCTTAGCGGACTATGGCTACACCTTC.

This clone turned up a few times. The V and J genes are TRBV6-1 and TRBJ1-1; D might be TRBD1 (5 bases). V lost 1 base and J lost 1, with 7 bases in between. Germline CDR1 is MNHNS and CDR2 is SASEGT. The CDR3 covers 14 residues. For the CDR3, the DNA is TGTGCCAGCAGTGAAGTTGGGGGGAACACTGAAGCTTTCTTT. Its translation is CASSEVGGNTEAFF.

Only a few counts were recorded for this clone. The V gene is TRBV7-9, the J gene TRBJ2-3; D is perhaps TRBD2 (6 bases). The CDR3 length is 15 residues. Deletions cut 5 bases from V and 0 bases from J, with 12 bases between. The germline V gene has CDR1 SEHNR and CDR2 FQNEAQ (reference sequence). CDR3 nucleotide sequence: TGTGCCAGCAGCGGATCGGGAGCTAGCACAGATACGCAGTATTTT. Translated: CASSGSGASTDTQYF.

This clone has only a few counts. This chain uses TRBV7-9 with TRBJ2-1; 8 bases are shared with TRBD2. CDR3 size: 15 residues. The ends lost 1 base at V and 4 bases at J; junction bases unmatched: 3. Germline values: CDR1 SEHNR, CDR2 FQNEAQ (reference sequence). CDR3 protein: CASSLETSGYNEQFF. Here the CDR3 DNA reads TGTGCCAGCAGCTTAGAAACTAGCGGATACAATGAGCAGTTCTTC.

V and J are TRBV7-2 and TRBJ1-1; D remains unclear. The CDR3 runs 14 residues. The V gene lost 2 bases and the J gene lost 6 bases, with 13 bases spanning the gap. The V gene's germline CDR1 is SGHTA and CDR2 FQGNSA. This CDR3 is CASSLWQAKAEAFF. CDR3 nucleotide sequence: TGTGCCAGCAGCTTATGGCAGGCAAAGGCTGAAGCTTTCTTT. Full variable domain (outside the CDR3, taken from reference TRBV7-2 and TRBJ1-1): GAGVSQSPSNKVTEKGKDVELRCDPISGHTALYWYRQSLGQGLEFLIYFQGNSAPDKSGLPSDRFSAERTGGSVSTLTIQRTQQEDSAVYLCASSLWQAKAEAFFGQGTRLTVV.

This clone came up a few times. The chain combines TRBV5-4 with TRBJ2-1; D remains unclear. The CDR3 runs 15 residues. V was pared by 4 bases and J by 5 bases, with 16 bases between. CDR1 and CDR2 from the germline V gene are SGHNT and YYREEE (reference sequence). This chain's CDR3 is CASSPLVGSNNEQFF. CDR3 DNA: TGTGCCAGCAGCCCCCTGGTGGGATCTAACAATGAGCAGTTCTTC.

This clone came up a few times. A read error may account for a junction end that differs from germline. The V call is TRBV7-9, the J call TRBJ2-7, with 8 bases aligning to TRBD2. The CDR3 consists of 12 residues. From germline, CDR1 is SEHNR and CDR2 FQNEAQ (reference sequence). The CDR3 region is CASSDTGLALHF. CDR3 nucleotide sequence: TGTGCCAGCAGCGATACCGGACTAGCTCTTCACTTC.

The rearrangement links TRBV18 to TRBJ2-5; maybe TRBD1 (5 bases). Trimming cost V 3 bases and J 0 bases, with 8 bases left between them. Germline CDR1 KGHSH, CDR2 LQKENI. The CDR3 loop spans 14 amino acids. Here the CDR3 DNA reads TGTGCCAGCTCACCCGGACACGACCAAGAGACCCAGTACTTC. Protein sequence: CASSPGHDQETQYF.

This chain joins TRBV5-1 and TRBJ2-7; 7 bases agree with TRBD1. The CDR3 is 15 amino acids. With 1 base clipped from V and 5 bases from J, the junction kept 9 bases outside the gene matches. Per germline, CDR1 SGHRS and CDR2 YFSETQ. The CDR3: CASSLPNEGADEQYF. DNA of the CDR3: TGCGCCAGCAGCTTGCCCAATGAGGGGGCGGACGAGCAGTACTTC.

This clone occurred a few times. The chain recombines TRBV7-2 with TRBJ2-7; a weak D match, TRBD1 (6 bases). The CDR3 totals 13 residues. The germline V gene encodes CDR1 SGHTA and CDR2 FQGNSA. V was clipped by 5 bases and J by 3 bases, with 11 bases between them. As DNA, the CDR3 is TGTGCCAGCAGCCCCGACAGGCTCTACGAGCAGTACTTC. Its protein is CASSPDRLYEQYF.